A selection of T cell receptor beta chains follows, all from one sample in a study of shared clonotypes between healthy human individuals. Some clones are missing from TCRdb's copy, which holds only in-frame ones; the method was immunoSEQ multiplex PCR. The sample contains fewer than 650,000 clones, about 80% of which appear only once. Sequencing was done on a sample of PBMCs. These receptor sequences come from a woman aged 40 to 49 in good health. Some clones in this sample may be carry-over from other donors' samples. Both conserved end residues are trimmed from each CDR3. Each record gives: CDR3 protein, D gene, clone size, V gene. D genes are given only for firm matches. A clone size is listed for some rows: how often the clone was seen (once, few, many), or a class if it is expanded.

cdr3_aa: ASSLGQGARQPQH
d_call: TRBD1
clone_size: NA
v_call: TRBV7-6

cdr3_aa: ASSLTASNQPQH
d_call: NA
clone_size: NA
v_call: TRBV7-3

cdr3_aa: ATSRDLAVDEQY
d_call: NA
clone_size: NA
v_call: TRBV15

cdr3_aa: ASGGGTSSGANVLT
d_call: NA
clone_size: NA
v_call: TRBV5-1

cdr3_aa: ASSFTGYTDTQY
d_call: NA
clone_size: once
v_call: TRBV5-6

cdr3_aa: SASGRANTGELF
d_call: TRBD2
clone_size: NA
v_call: TRBV29-1

cdr3_aa: ASSLGGSEAF
d_call: NA
clone_size: NA
v_call: TRBV27

cdr3_aa: ASSKPPGEQY
d_call: NA
clone_size: NA
v_call: TRBV19

cdr3_aa: SVQPGTGNTEAF
d_call: NA
clone_size: few
v_call: TRBV29-1

cdr3_aa: ASRLALEGGLTDTQY
d_call: NA
clone_size: NA
v_call: TRBV12-2

cdr3_aa: ASSGGSGRTHEQY
d_call: TRBD2
clone_size: NA
v_call: TRBV10-1

cdr3_aa: ASSKWDMNTEAF
d_call: NA
clone_size: NA
v_call: TRBV19

cdr3_aa: ASRGGSGNSYEQY
d_call: TRBD2
clone_size: NA
v_call: TRBV2

cdr3_aa: ARLRPPVRAGELF
d_call: NA
clone_size: NA
v_call: TRBV11-1

cdr3_aa: ASSQDWKDSNQPQH
d_call: NA
clone_size: NA
v_call: TRBV4-2

cdr3_aa: ASSRTGLHETQY
d_call: TRBD1
clone_size: NA
v_call: TRBV6-5

cdr3_aa: ASSLNRDGLTEAF
d_call: NA
clone_size: few
v_call: TRBV6-5

cdr3_aa: ASSINSLYYGYT
d_call: NA
clone_size: NA
v_call: TRBV7-8

cdr3_aa: ASSESHEQY
d_call: NA
clone_size: NA
v_call: TRBV2

cdr3_aa: ASRPDRNTEAF
d_call: NA
clone_size: NA
v_call: TRBV10-1

cdr3_aa: ASSLGDTSGSADTQY
d_call: TRBD2
clone_size: NA
v_call: TRBV7-9

cdr3_aa: ASSLSVISYNEQF
d_call: NA
clone_size: NA
v_call: TRBV5-1

cdr3_aa: ASSLGLASGELF
d_call: TRBD2
clone_size: many
v_call: TRBV6-4

cdr3_aa: ASSVGLLRDPYNEQF
d_call: NA
clone_size: NA
v_call: TRBV9

cdr3_aa: ASRDGQVSNQPQH
d_call: TRBD1
clone_size: NA
v_call: TRBV2

cdr3_aa: AWSVLGPRETQY
d_call: NA
clone_size: NA
v_call: TRBV30

cdr3_aa: ASSVGTGGLAGYEQY
d_call: NA
clone_size: NA
v_call: TRBV7-2

cdr3_aa: ASSQPGQGKIYEQY
d_call: NA
clone_size: NA
v_call: TRBV4-1